This T cell receptor (beta chain) originates from a study of CD8 T cells in Susac syndrome. Overall study: Patients with Susac syndrome who were sequenced included 5 or 6 with active disease and 8 or 9 in remission. At the time their blood was drawn, patients with Susac syndrome were either therapy-naive, on corticosteroids (with some of them also receiving intravenous immunoglobulin), or on intravenous immunoglobulin alone. Whole-study results and caveats: There was no clonal expansion in the CD4+ T cell repertoires of Susac syndrome.

This clonotype has more than one count but fewer than ten. Its antigen is undetermined. Random hexamers primed reverse transcription of about 0.5 to 1 ug RNA. With immunoSEQ multiplex PCR, TCR beta CDR3 was amplified across 54 Vbeta and 13 Jbeta. TCRdb reprocessed the immunoSEQ multiplex PCR reads via MiXCR and lists one record per CDR3 protein. The table has roughly 150,000 distinct CDR3 sequences, roughly 95% seen once. The CDR3 totals 12 residues. The germline V and J ends were trimmed by 3 bases and 6 bases, with 5 bases remaining between them. This receptor was identified in a human donor with Susac syndrome. V is TRBV12-3 or TRBV12-4 and J is TRBJ2-2; D is uncertain. Sequencing was carried out using CD4+ T cells from PBMCs. The CDR3 here is CASSLTAGELFF. The CDR3 DNA follows: TGTGCCAGCAGTTTGACCGCCGGGGAGCTGTTTTTT.